This T cell receptor (beta chain) emerged from a study of blood T cell repertoires in COVID-19. CDR1 is LGHNA, CDR2 YNFKEQ, per germline. V lost 3 bases, J lost 0 bases, and 18 bases lay in between. The CDR3 contains 18 residues. Original processing notes: Estimation of nucleated cell counts relied on the amplification of reference gene primers. Sequenced by immunoSEQ multiplex PCR; TCRdb stores in-frame clones only, minus some. The DNA was the basis for D and trimming; V, J and clone size are from that table. The sample consists of tens of thousands of clones, 80% to 90% of them appearing once. The sequenced sample consisted of peripheral blood. The rearrangement uses TRBV4-2 and TRBJ1-5; tentatively, D is TRBD1 (5 bases). The receptor was derived from a woman between 35 and 50 years old with acute or convalescent COVID-19. The CDR3 nucleotides are TGTGCCAGCAGCCACGAATCGGGGGGAGGAAGTAGCAATCAGCCCCAGCATTTT. Translating gives CASSHESGGGSSNQPQHF.